This TCR beta chain was obtained from a study of early T cells in non-severe SARS-CoV-2 infection. Study at large: Unpaired chains resulted from sequencing bulk RNA of unsorted whole blood.

Findings and limits, study-wide: Matching with VDJdb favored anti-spike CD8 responses (missing private and CD4 specificities).

Attached unique molecular identifiers marked individual cDNA molecules. TCRdb passed the 5' RACE reads through MiXCR, listing each CDR3 protein once. The sample lists 75,000 to 100,000 distinct CDR3 sequences; approximately 15% were seen once. The germline V gene encodes CDR1 SNHLY and CDR2 FYNNEI. The V end was cut by 4 bases, the J end by 0 bases, with 8 bases between. This CDR3 is 14 amino acids long. On this clonotype: No antigen is known for it.

Sequenced material: whole blood. This rearrangement joins TRBV2 to TRBJ2-3; maybe TRBD1 (6 bases). The sequence was collected from an adult who was a healthcare worker with PCR-confirmed SARS-CoV-2 infection or an uninfected control (not recorded which). The CDR3 region has the DNA TGTGCCAGCAGTGGACAGGTTAGCACAGATACGCAGTATTTT. Its translation: CASSGQVSTDTQYF.